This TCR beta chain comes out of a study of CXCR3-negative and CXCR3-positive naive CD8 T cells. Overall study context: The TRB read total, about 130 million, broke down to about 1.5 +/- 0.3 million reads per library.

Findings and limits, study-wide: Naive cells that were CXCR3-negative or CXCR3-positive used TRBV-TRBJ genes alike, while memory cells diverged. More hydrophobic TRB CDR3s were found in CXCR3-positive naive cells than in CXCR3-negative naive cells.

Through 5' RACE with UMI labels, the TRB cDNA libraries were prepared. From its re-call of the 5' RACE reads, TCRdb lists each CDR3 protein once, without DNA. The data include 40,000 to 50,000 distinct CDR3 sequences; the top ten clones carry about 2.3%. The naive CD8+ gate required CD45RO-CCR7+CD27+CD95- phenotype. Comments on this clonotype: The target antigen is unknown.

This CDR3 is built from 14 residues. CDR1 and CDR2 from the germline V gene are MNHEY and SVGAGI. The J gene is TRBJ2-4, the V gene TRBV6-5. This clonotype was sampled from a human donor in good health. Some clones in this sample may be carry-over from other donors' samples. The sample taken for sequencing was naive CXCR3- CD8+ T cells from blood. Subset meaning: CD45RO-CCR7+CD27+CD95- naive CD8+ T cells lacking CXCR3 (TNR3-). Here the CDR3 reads CASSFASPKNIQYF.